This T cell receptor (beta chain) emerged from a study of Graves' ophthalmopathy and Graves' hyperthyroidism. Amplifying from RNA transcripts, the study obtained TCR beta CDR3 regions. The workflow started with a first-round RT-PCR run with HTBI primers and then moved on to a second-round multiplex PCR. TCRdb itself ran the multiplex PCR reads through MiXCR, one entry per CDR3 protein. The sample lists approximately 700,000 distinct CDR3 sequences, around 40% occurring once. In donors with ophthalmopathy, activity was moderate-to-severe, with CAS ≥3, NOSPECS ≥4 and duration under 3 months. Sequencing was carried out using peripheral blood. The source is an adult man with Graves' ophthalmopathy.

In nucleotides, the CDR3 is TGCAGTGCTAACATCCGCCAGGCCCTAACTGAAGCTTTCTTT. Encoded protein: CSANIRQALTEAFF. This chain joins TRBV20-1 and TRBJ1-1; no clear D gene. Trimming cost V 4 bases and J 5 bases, with 17 bases left between them. Germline V gene data show CDR1 as DFQATT and CDR2 as SNEGSKA (reference sequence). This CDR3 has 14 residues.